This T cell receptor beta chain is drawn from a study of T cells in Graves' hyperthyroidism and ophthalmopathy. Trimming stripped 3 bases from V and 4 bases from J, with 9 bases between. CDR1 SGDLS and CDR2 YYNGEE come from the germline V gene. The CDR3 spans 13 residues. This clonotype was picked up a small number of times. RNA transcripts provided the source from which TCR beta CDR3 regions were amplified. The HTBI set primed first-round TCR CDR3 RT-PCR. TCRdb itself ran the multiplex PCR reads through MiXCR, one entry per CDR3 protein. The sample carries about 600,000 distinct CDR3 sequences, more than 15% recorded once. Uncontrolled infection, other autoimmune disease, pregnancy or lactation led to exclusion.

This chain uses TRBV9 with TRBJ2-3; D is unclear. This TCR was sampled from a woman in her forties with Graves' ophthalmopathy. Material: blood. CDR3 sequence reads: CASSAQPADTQYF. The CDR3 DNA follows: TGTGCCAGCAGCGCTCAACCCGCAGATACGCAGTATTTT.